A selection of T cell receptor beta chains follows, all from one sample in a study of blood T cells in healthy people across ages. TCRdb reprocessed the 5' RACE reads via MiXCR and lists one record per CDR3 protein. The sample holds 910,000 or so distinct CDR3 sequences; about 53% are singletons and the top ten take 20% to 25%. The source material was blood. The receptors come from a woman between 55 and 75 years old in good health. The CDR3 runs from the conserved cysteine through the conserved F or W. A D gene is named only where the DNA matches it firmly. Clone size, where shown, is once, few, many, or a class for clones that have expanded.

>NA|NA|13|TRBJ1-1|TRBV29-1
CSVRVGGNTEAFF
TGCAGCGTTCGAGTAGGGGGGAACACTGAAGCTTTCTTT
>NA|TRBD1|18|TRBJ2-3|TRBV6-1
CASSDQRQGVVRTDTQYF
TGTGCCAGCAGTGACCAACGACAGGGGGTGGTTCGCACAGATACGCAGTATTTT
>NA|TRBD1|15|TRBJ2-1|TRBV28
CASSRRTGVVGEQFF
TGTGCCAGCAGTAGGCGGACAGGGGTGGTGGGTGAGCAGTTCTTC
>NA|NA|14|TRBJ2-1|TRBV27
CASSPKNDYNEQFF
TGTGCCAGCTCGCCGAAAAACGACTACAATGAGCAGTTCTTC
>NA|NA|14|TRBJ1-5|TRBV15
CATSRGDGGQPQHF
TGTGCCACCAGCCGGGGGGATGGGGGTCAGCCCCAGCATTTT
>NA|TRBD1|15|TRBJ2-3|TRBV20-1
CSASHRQGYTDTQYF
TGCAGTGCTAGTCACCGACAGGGTTACACAGATACGCAGTATTTT
>NA|NA|11|TRBJ2-1|TRBV29-1
CSVVNGLEQFF
TGCAGCGTTGTGAACGGGCTAGAGCAGTTCTTC
>NA|NA|13|TRBJ2-5|TRBV20-1
CSARDGTHETQYF
TGCAGTGCTAGAGATGGCACCCACGAGACCCAGTACTTC
>NA|NA|11|TRBJ2-7|TRBV2
CASSEWTTQYF
TGTGCCAGCAGTGAATGGACTACCCAGTACTTC
>NA|NA|15|TRBJ2-1|TRBV28
CASSDYRAPYNEQFF
TGTGCCAGCAGTGACTACAGGGCGCCCTACAATGAGCAGTTCTTC
>many|NA|13|TRBJ1-5|TRBV5-5
CASSSDSNQPQHF
TGTGCCAGCAGCTCGGACAGCAATCAGCCCCAGCATTTT